A selection of T cell receptor beta chains follows, all from one sample in a study of blood T cell repertoires in COVID-19. TCRdb's table, derived via immunoSEQ multiplex PCR, lists solely in-frame clones and lacks some. The sample holds about 140,000 clones, 75% to 85% seen once. Sequencing was done on a sample of peripheral blood. The receptors were sampled from a man between 60 and 75 years old with acute or convalescent COVID-19. The CDR3 runs from the conserved cysteine through the conserved F or W. The D gene is left open where the match is weak. Some rows have no size entry. The others give once, few or many, or a class for an expanded clone.

D gene	clone size	V gene	J gene	CDR3 protein	CDR3 DNA
.	.	TRBV7-9	TRBJ2-3	CASSLASGSKDTQYF	TGTGCCAGCAGCTTAGCTAGCGGCAGCAAGGATACGCAGTATTTT
TRBD2	.	TRBV5-1	TRBJ2-7	CASSDRTGRAGGFYEQYF	TGCGCCAGCAGCGATAGGACAGGGCGAGCGGGAGGGTTCTACGAGCAGTACTTC
.	.	TRBV19	TRBJ1-3	CASSLDVSSGNTIYF	TGTGCCAGTAGTCTAGACGTCTCCTCTGGAAACACCATATATTTT
TRBD2	.	TRBV7-3	TRBJ2-3	CASSQGLASTDTQYF	TGTGCCAGCAGCCAAGGACTAGCGAGCACAGATACGCAGTATTTT
TRBD2	medium-sized	TRBV24-1	TRBJ2-7	CATEGQAGDEQYF	TGTGCCACCGAGGGTCAGGCGGGAGACGAGCAGTACTTC
.	.	TRBV28	TRBJ2-5	CASSLVSMETQYF	TGTGCCAGCAGTTTAGTGAGTATGGAGACCCAGTACTTC
.	.	TRBV18	TRBJ1-5	CASSPGASSNQPQHF	TGTGCCAGCTCACCAGGGGCGAGTAGCAATCAGCCCCAGCATTTT
TRBD1	.	TRBV6-5	TRBJ1-1	CASSPGTGAGTEAFF	TGTGCCAGCAGTCCCGGGACAGGGGCGGGCACTGAAGCTTTCTTT
TRBD2	.	TRBV19	TRBJ2-7	CASRRTSGNTYEQYF	TGTGCCAGTAGGAGGACTAGCGGAAATACCTACGAGCAGTACTTC
TRBD1	.	TRBV6-4	TRBJ1-4	CASNTPGQTRREKLFF	TGTGCCAGCAATACTCCGGGACAGACTCGGAGGGAAAAACTGTTTTTT
.	.	TRBV5-4	TRBJ2-5	CASSPWGLGETQYF	TGTGCCAGCAGCCCATGGGGCTTGGGAGAGACCCAGTACTTC
TRBD1	.	TRBV5-6	TRBJ2-4	CASSAWDRVYIQYF	TGTGCCAGCAGCGCCTGGGACAGGGTGTACATTCAGTACTTC
.	.	TRBV13	TRBJ1-3	CASSLEGRSSGNTIYF	TGTGCCAGCAGCTTAGAAGGGAGGAGCTCTGGAAACACCATATATTTT
.	.	TRBV6-1	TRBJ2-3	CASSEIDSADTQYF	TGTGCCAGCAGTGAAATAGACAGTGCAGATACGCAGTATTTT
TRBD1	.	TRBV5-1	TRBJ2-5	CASSLAGTEQETQYF	TGCGCCAGCAGCTTGGCCGGGACAGAACAAGAGACCCAGTACTTC
.	.	TRBV7-8	TRBJ2-1	CASSLAGRTYNEQFF	TGTGCCAGCAGCTTAGCGGGCAGGACCTACAATGAGCAGTTCTTC
TRBD2	once	TRBV18	TRBJ2-3	CASSPQGLSTDTQYF	TGTGCCAGCTCACCACAGGGACTAAGCACAGATACGCAGTATTTT
TRBD2	.	TRBV6-1	TRBJ2-7	CASSETSGYEQYF	TGTGCCAGCAGTGAAACTAGCGGCTACGAGCAGTACTTC
TRBD2	.	TRBV27	TRBJ2-3	CASSRGLAGSDTQYF	TGTGCCAGCAGTCGGGGGCTAGCGGGATCAGATACGCAGTATTTT
TRBD1	.	TRBV28	TRBJ1-2	CASSFGTGDYGYTF	TGTGCCAGCAGTTTTGGGACAGGGGACTATGGCTACACCTTC
.	.	TRBV3-1/TRBV3-2	TRBJ2-5	CASSLPQDQYF	TGTGCCAGCAGCCTCCCCCAGGATCAGTACTTC
.	.	TRBV21-1	TRBJ2-3	CASSKIFKHRGSTDTQYF	TGTGCCAGCAGCAAAATCTTTAAACACAGGGGAAGCACAGATACGCAGTATTTT
.	once	TRBV30	TRBJ2-1	CAWSVGGYEQFF	TGTGCCTGGAGTGTGGGGGGATATGAGCAGTTCTTC
TRBD2	medium-sized	TRBV27	TRBJ2-7	CASSFTSGSYEQYF	TGTGCCAGCAGTTTTACTAGCGGCTCCTACGAGCAGTACTTC
.	.	TRBV5-1	TRBJ2-7	CASSVPGVDEQYF	TGCGCCAGCAGCGTCCCAGGGGTCGACGAGCAGTACTTC
.	.	TRBV5-6	TRBJ2-1	CASSPLLAGEQFF	TGTGCCAGCAGCCCCCTTTTGGCGGGAGAGCAGTTCTTC
.	.	TRBV5-8	TRBJ1-5	CASSLRSGSVRQPQHF	TGTGCCAGCAGCCTCCGGTCAGGATCAGTTCGGCAGCCCCAGCATTTT
.	.	TRBV6-6	TRBJ2-5	CASSYRTSQGQETQYF	TGTGCCAGCAGTTACCGCACGTCCCAGGGGCAAGAGACCCAGTACTTC
.	.	TRBV9	TRBJ2-2	CASSDPPSGTTNTGELFF	TGTGCCAGCAGCGACCCTCCTTCCGGGACAACGAACACCGGGGAGCTGTTTTTT
TRBD1	.	TRBV28	TRBJ1-1	CASRDRGGDTEAFF	TGTGCCAGCAGGGACAGGGGTGGGGACACTGAAGCTTTCTTT
TRBD1	few	TRBV6-5	TRBJ2-5	CASSLGQGETQYF	TGTGCCAGCAGTCTTGGACAGGGAGAGACCCAGTACTTC
TRBD2	.	TRBV5-4	TRBJ2-2	CASSFFTGGGTPGELFF	TGTGCCAGCAGCTTCTTTACGGGAGGGGGGACCCCCGGGGAGCTGTTTTTT
.	.	TRBV15	TRBJ2-5	CATSRDLRETQYF	TGTGCCACCAGCAGAGATCTGCGTGAGACCCAGTACTTC
.	.	TRBV5-1	TRBJ1-2	CASSLTTGTYGYTF	TGCGCCAGCAGCCTTACGACAGGAACCTATGGCTACACCTTC
.	.	TRBV20-1	TRBJ2-1	CSASKGVNEQFF	TGCAGTGCTAGTAAGGGGGTCAATGAGCAGTTCTTC
.	few	TRBV18	TRBJ1-1	CASSETQTGIIGDTEAFF	TGTGCCAGCTCAGAGACCCAGACAGGAATCATCGGGGACACTGAAGCTTTCTTT
.	few	TRBV7-3	TRBJ1-2	CASSPELQGYGYTF	TGTGCCAGCAGCCCCGAGTTGCAGGGATATGGCTACACCTTC
.	many	TRBV10-3	TRBJ1-2	CAISEMGGANYGYTF	TGTGCCATCAGTGAGATGGGGGGAGCTAACTATGGCTACACCTTC
.	many	TRBV10-3	TRBJ2-1	CAISESNPGNEQFF	TGTGCCATCAGTGAGTCGAATCCAGGCAATGAGCAGTTCTTC
TRBD2	.	TRBV9	TRBJ2-1	CASSASSGRATFF	TGTGCCAGCAGCGCGTCTAGCGGGAGGGCCACGTTCTTC
TRBD2	.	TRBV6-6	TRBJ2-1	CASSYGGRAGEQFF	TGTGCCAGCAGTTACGGCGGGAGGGCGGGTGAGCAGTTCTTC
TRBD1	.	TRBV7-9	TRBJ1-6	CASRRTGDNSPLHF	TGTGCCAGCCGCCGCACAGGGGACAATTCACCCCTCCACTTT